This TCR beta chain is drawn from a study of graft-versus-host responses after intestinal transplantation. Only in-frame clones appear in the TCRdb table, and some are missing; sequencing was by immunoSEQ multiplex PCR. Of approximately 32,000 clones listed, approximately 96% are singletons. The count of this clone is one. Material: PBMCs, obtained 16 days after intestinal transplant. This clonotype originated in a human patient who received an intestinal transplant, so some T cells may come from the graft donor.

DNA for the CDR3: TGTGCCAGCAGCTCATTAGGACAGTACTATGGCTACACCTTC. Protein: CASSSLGQYYGYTF. This rearrangement joins TRBV28 to TRBJ1-2, with D tentatively TRBD1 (6 bases). The CDR3 spans 14 residues. V lost 6 bases, J lost 3 bases, and 14 bases lay in between. The germline V gene has CDR1 MDHEN and CDR2 SYDVKM.